The clone carrying this TCR beta chain was counted only a few times. Its antigen is not identified. As for time point: patch test 1, 2 weeks after DPC sensitization. As to treatment: therapeutic diphenylcyclopropenone sensitization with weekly scalp DPC. Deletions cut 2 bases from V and 4 bases from J, with 7 bases between. CDR3 length: 13 residues. This sample was taken from a study of human T cells and chemical hapten exposure. The library tagged each cDNA molecule with unique molecular identifiers. TCRdb ran MiXCR on the RACE reads and lists one entry per CDR3 protein. This table has 350,000 or so distinct CDR3 sequences, approximately 6.9% appearing once. Study outcomes and limitations: Expanded TCRs created a significantly greater count of big CDR3 similarity clusters than controls did.

The sequence was obtained from a woman aged 18-29 years with alopecia areata. Some clones in this sample may be carry-over from other donors' samples. The specimen was whole blood, collected in connection with sensitization to the hapten diphenylcyclopropenone (DPC). The chain carries TRBV12-3 or TRBV12-4 and TRBJ2-3; no definite D call. In nucleotides, the CDR3 is TGTGCCAGCAGTTTAAGTCTAGCAGATACGCAGTATTTT. Translated, it gives CASSLSLADTQYF.